This T cell receptor beta chain stems from a study of cytomegalovirus exposure and HLA in healthy donors (dated by TCRdb to about 2017). About the full investigation: In an earlier analysis of some 550 of the donors, around 290 Gb of sequence data and 117 million unique TCR beta sequences from approximately 180 million T cells were reported. About 280 gigabases of sequencing data and tens of millions of unique TCR sequences were included in an early release covering around 600 HLA-typed donors. The genetic ancestry cluster associated with self-reported Caucasian donors included over 80% of the 398 genotyped donors. The aim of the study was to test whether cataloging public T cell receptors could identify signatures of past pathogen exposure. Using immunosequencing, the study profiled T cell repertoires from around 670 subjects and related those repertoires to cytomegalovirus serostatus. Besides the first cohort of 550 to 750 subjects, a separate validation cohort made up of roughly 120 different subjects was used. The study combined high-throughput TCR immunosequencing, statistical association of individual TCRs with disease status, and machine learning to predict cytomegalovirus infection status. A later analysis re-analyzed previously published TCR beta repertoires from 600 to 850 donors and added high-resolution HLA genotyping to study TCR occurrence patterns. In the later analysis, no new phenotypic data were used to find candidate immune exposures; instead, reliance was placed on TCR beta sequences and their occurrence across donors. An earlier analysis of approximately 580 of the donors used high-throughput TCR beta sequencing to judge whether each TCR beta V gene segment behaved as functional or pseudogenic. Donor age, sex, ethnicity and CMV serostatus were compiled together with the repertoire data. In a later genetic analysis, genome-wide SNP genotypes for about three fifths of the roughly 670 donors were used, and that subset was treated as a discovery cohort. All discovery cohort repertoires had been generated using a single sequencing platform. Class I and class II HLA loci were covered by the typing at four-digit resolution. The number of donors typed differed by locus, with 629-630 for A, B, C, DRB1 and DQB1, around 520 for DQA1, approximately 580 for DPA1, and around 430 for DPB1. Because of strong linkage in the cohort, roughly five DR-DQ haplotypes were treated as single units for association and clustering. Among about 400 genotyped donors of the cohort, an average of roughly 230,000 unique TCR beta nucleotide sequences was sequenced per donor, of which about 18% were non-productive.

Libraries came from the immunoSEQ multiplex PCR assay. For the multiplex PCR, a mixture combining 60 forward primers for TCR Vbeta segments and 13 reverse primers for TCR Jbeta segments was used. A multiplex PCR assay on genomic DNA amplified the CDR3 region of rearranged TCR beta genes. The Illumina HiSeq System was used to sequence the amplified TCR beta libraries as 87-base-pair reads. The paper's processing steps were these. Across the roughly 640 repertoires, a later analysis counted roughly 77 million unique TCR beta chains, 9.5 million to 12 million of which were shared by at least two donors. To remove PCR and sequencing errors, raw reads were error-corrected and collapsed into unique sequences using a nearest-neighbor algorithm that merged closely related sequences. V, D and J gene segments were assigned by aligning CDR3 sequences to IMGT reference sequences. For a sequence to be retained, a match of at least six nucleotides was required to both a V gene segment and a J gene segment. A rearrangement was called productive if the CDR3 had no stop codons and remained in frame with V and J, and every other rearrangement was called non-productive. Following IMGT convention, CDR3 was defined as the stretch from the second conserved V-encoded cysteine up to the conserved J-encoded phenylalanine. The earlier analysis of about 590 of the donors excluded sequences that lacked an unambiguous match to a single V gene segment. An earlier analysis of around 600 of the donors classified V segments as functional when productive rearrangements were above 56.7% and as segregating when the standard deviation between donors was above 5%. To diagnose cytomegalovirus status from the catalog of TCR beta chain sequences, a statistical classification framework was built. In a later analysis, TCR nucleotide sequences were compared against IMGT/GENE-DB human TR gene sequences so that V and J genes could be assigned. A later analysis assigned CDR3 sequences and most-parsimonious VDJ recombination scenarios with the TCRdist pipeline. In a later analysis, each TCR beta chain was defined by its CDR3 amino acid sequence together with its V-gene family, and reads lacking a unique V-gene family were excluded. As a way to deal with suspected cross-contamination and a sequencing artifact, a later analysis dropped 500 to 700 nucleotide sequences that were highly shared and had low generation probability. For each public chain, a later analysis derived a clonal expansion index from normalized ranks of inferred template counts within each repertoire. Generation probabilities in a later analysis came from a VDJ recombination model fitted to out-of-frame rearrangements, and those results were checked against IGoR. A later analysis scored TCR-TCR, TCR-HLA and TCR-CMV co-occurrence with hypergeometric tests, applying a repertoire-size bias correction to TCR pairs. To estimate false discovery rates, a later analysis permuted the HLA or CMV assignments 20 times. A later analysis grouped co-occurring TCRs with DBSCAN, adding TCRdist sequence similarity when clustering within HLA-allele-positive subsets. Repertoires with fewer than 30,000 or more than 120,000 public chains, plus five repertoires with anomalous nucleotide sharing, were excluded from co-occurrence clustering. Entries here come from immuneACCESS through TCRdb and include only in-frame sequences with V and J called. Some clones fail to appear in such tables; in the studies checked, an unresolved V gene covers under half of the shortfall, and the cause of the remainder is unknown. V, J and clone size were drawn from that table, and D and trimming were deduced from the DNA. In all, the sample holds 100,000 to 150,000 clones, and about four fifths of those were seen once. Approximately 0.97% of the sample is taken by the ten largest.

The cohort consisted of 666 healthy bone marrow donors. At the time of sampling, every cohort member was nominally healthy, though immune exposures that went unrecorded were likely present. Of the 670 or so cohort members, about 290 had a positive CMV serostatus and just over 350 had a negative one, while no CMV serostatus was recorded for the donor. Every donor gave a peripheral blood sample, and the peripheral blood mononuclear cells from that sample were used for TCR beta sequencing. Genomic DNA was extracted from the blood cell samples with the Qiagen DNeasy Blood Extraction Kit. A note on this clone: The specificity of this receptor is unknown. No clone much larger than this one lies a single base away; base qualities are absent.

General study outcomes and caveats: According to a later analysis, most CMV-associated TCR beta chains appeared to be HLA-restricted, and the HLA associations seemed to be driven largely by CMV exposure. Linkage disequilibrium might explain the correlated functional status among segregating V segments, but an unknown experimental factor could not be excluded. A cluster of highly shared sequence variants was judged likely to represent a technical artifact of the sequencing pipeline. A further reported finding was that TCR beta sequences accurately predicted the HLA-A and HLA-B alleles for most subjects in the first cohort. The study gave a list of under 200 TCR beta chains associated with cytomegalovirus. A later genetic analysis reported fewer N-insertions in productive TCRs among donors in an Asian-associated ancestry cluster than the 666-donor mean. An earlier analysis of approximately 530 of the donors showed that most TCR beta V segments appeared in productive rearrangements either about 87% or about 30% of the time, which broadly matched IMGT annotations. The earlier analysis of approximately 540 of the donors excluded 15 to 20 rarely observed V segments, including chromosome 9 orphons, because counts were too low. Presence/absence analyses assumed roughly uniform sequencing depth across donors, an assumption that may not hold. This cohort had only TCR beta chains sequenced, and the lack of alpha or paired-chain data limited which features could be detected. When HLA alleles, especially DR and DQ, strongly co-occurred, TCR associations were difficult to assign to individual alleles. According to the authors, the approach could potentially be generalized to other disease states and immunological phenotypes. Most TCR sequences were seen in very few donors, while some public TCRs were found in many individuals. In a later analysis, about 17,000 TCR beta sequences were associated with specific HLA alleles at a false discovery rate of 0.05. A later analysis found that HLA-associated TCR beta chains were more clonally expanded and had lower generation probabilities than equally common non-associated chains. In a later genetic analysis, a missense DCLRE1C variant was associated with V-gene and J-gene trimming of TCR beta chains, and the association was replicated in an independent cohort. Because HLA typing was unavailable for some donors at each locus, only the typed subset was used in association tests. A few of the identified cytomegalovirus-associated TCR beta chains were confirmed in vitro to be specific for cytomegalovirus antigens. According to a later analysis, parvovirus B19, influenza, CMV and Epstein-Barr virus appeared linked to several top co-occurrence clusters. For the cohort, immune exposure information was limited to CMV serostatus. Some IMGT-functional V segments, including TRBV6-2 and TRBV6-3, could not be told apart with the 87-base-pair reads, so those segments were excluded. The classifier was reported to diagnose cytomegalovirus status with high specificity and sensitivity in both the original and validation cohorts. According to a later analysis, TCR association rates differed among HLA loci, with DRB1 alleles showing the most associated TCRs and HLA-C alleles showing the fewest.

The CDR3 holds 14 amino acids from the cysteine to the phenylalanine. The CDR3 DNA has 42 bases and is translated from base 1. The germline V gene provides CDR1 MNHNS and CDR2 SASEGT. V is clipped by 6 bases and J by 0 bases, and the sequence between their germline boundaries is 12 bases long. The source is a human donor in good health. The chain joins TRBV6-1 to TRBJ2-7; the D segment could be TRBD2, given 6 matching bases. Sequenced material: PBMCs. The nucleotide sequence reads as follows: TGTGCCAGCAGGGAACGGGGGAGCTCCTACGAGCAGTACTTC. Translated, this is CASRERGSSYEQYF.